This is a list of T cell receptor beta chains from one sample in a study of cytomegalovirus exposure and HLA in healthy donors. Repertoires were generated with immunoSEQ multiplex PCR, while TCRdb's copy carries only in-frame clones and drops some. In the table there are 100,000 to 150,000 clones, around 78% of which are singletons. What was sequenced was PBMCs. The source is a woman younger than 35 in good health and CMV-seronegative. CDR3s include the opening cysteine and the closing phenylalanine or tryptophan. Some rows mark clone size as missing; the rest say once, few, many or name a class of expanded clone.

TRBV30	few	TRBJ2-7	14	CAWGGSGTTYEQYF
TRBV6-1	NA	TRBJ2-2	17	CASSEAGLAGEVGELFF
TRBV5-1	NA	TRBJ1-6	14	CASSGGNQGDPLHF
TRBV9	NA	TRBJ2-3	15	CASSVDLAWTDTQYF
TRBV30	NA	TRBJ2-1	15	CAWSVGSGRLDEQFF
TRBV5-1	few	TRBJ2-3	19	CASSLEGLAGGHGTDTQYF
TRBV30	NA	TRBJ1-2	13	CAMERGLNYGYTF
TRBV5-6	NA	TRBJ2-2	14	CASSLGLATGELFF
TRBV29-1	NA	TRBJ2-4	13	CSVVGRTKNIQYF
TRBV2	NA	TRBJ2-7	16	CASSGDRGREVHEQYF
TRBV10-3	NA	TRBJ2-7	13	CAISEPPGDEQYF
TRBV6-1	NA	TRBJ2-7	14	CASTIIAGSYEQYF
TRBV6-7	NA	TRBJ2-7	12	CASEGGALKQYF
TRBV29-1	NA	TRBJ2-5	12	CSLRTGSETQYF
TRBV19	few	TRBJ1-1	14	CASSIVDRRTEAFF
TRBV7-8	NA	TRBJ2-1	15	CASSFAGGSYNEQFF